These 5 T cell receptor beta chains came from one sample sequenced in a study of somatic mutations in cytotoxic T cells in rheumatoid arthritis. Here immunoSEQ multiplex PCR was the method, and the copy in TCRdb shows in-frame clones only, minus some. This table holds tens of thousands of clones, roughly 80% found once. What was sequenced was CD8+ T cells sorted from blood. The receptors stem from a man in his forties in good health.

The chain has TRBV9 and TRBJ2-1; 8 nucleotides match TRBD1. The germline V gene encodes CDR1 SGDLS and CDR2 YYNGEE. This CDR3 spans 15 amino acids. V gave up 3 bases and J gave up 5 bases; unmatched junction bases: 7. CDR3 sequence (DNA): TGTGCCAGCAGCGAACCTAGGACAGGGAACAATGAGCAGTTCTTC. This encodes CASSEPRTGNNEQFF.

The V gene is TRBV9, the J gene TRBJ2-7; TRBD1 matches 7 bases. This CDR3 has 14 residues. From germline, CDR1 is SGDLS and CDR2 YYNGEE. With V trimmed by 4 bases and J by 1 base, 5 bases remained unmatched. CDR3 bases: TGTGCCAGCAGCCCTCGGACAGGTTCCTACGAGCAGTACTTC. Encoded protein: CASSPRTGSYEQYF.

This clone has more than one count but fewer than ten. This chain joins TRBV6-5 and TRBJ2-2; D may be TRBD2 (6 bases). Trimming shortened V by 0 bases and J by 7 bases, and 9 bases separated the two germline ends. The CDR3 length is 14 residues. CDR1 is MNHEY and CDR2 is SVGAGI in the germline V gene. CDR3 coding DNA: TGTGCCAGCAGTTACTCAGGGAGGAGCGGGGAGCTGTTTTTT. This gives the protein CASSYSGRSGELFF.

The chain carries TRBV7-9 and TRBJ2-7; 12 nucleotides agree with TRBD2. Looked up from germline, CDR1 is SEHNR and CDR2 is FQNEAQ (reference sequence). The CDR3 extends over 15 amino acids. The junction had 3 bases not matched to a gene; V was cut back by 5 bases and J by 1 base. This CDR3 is CASSPSGRESYEQYF. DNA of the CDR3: TGTGCCAGCAGCCCTAGCGGGAGGGAATCCTACGAGCAGTACTTC.

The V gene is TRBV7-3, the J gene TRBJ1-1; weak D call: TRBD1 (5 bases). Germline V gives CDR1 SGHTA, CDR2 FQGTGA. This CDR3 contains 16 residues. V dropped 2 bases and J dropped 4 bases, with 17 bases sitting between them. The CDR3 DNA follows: TGTGCCAGCAGCTTAGAGGGCCCTCACGGGGGCACTGAAGCTTTCTTT. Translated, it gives CASSLEGPHGGTEAFF.